This TCR beta chain was sequenced for a study of Graves' ophthalmopathy and Graves' hyperthyroidism. Study-wide context: Investigators collected peripheral blood at initial diagnosis, before any treatment was given.

Study outcomes and limitations: Most thyroid clonotypes expanded beyond 0.001 frequency were also found in blood.

Trimming cost V 5 bases and J 5 bases, with 21 bases left between them. This CDR3 comprises 17 residues. CDR1 and CDR2 (germline): MGHRA, YSYEKL. Comment on this clonotype: Its antigen is undetermined.

RNA transcripts yielded amplified TCR beta CDR3 regions. HTBI primers primed a first-round RT-PCR, and a second-round multiplex PCR followed. TCRdb re-called the multiplex PCR reads through MiXCR, storing one row per CDR3 protein. This sample has about 400,000 distinct CDR3 sequences, with less than 20% found just once. This sequence joins TRBV4-1 and TRBJ2-2; D not resolved. The TCR comes from a woman aged 18-30 years with stable Graves' hyperthyroidism. The sample comprised peripheral blood. The CDR3 nucleotides are TGCGCCAGCAGCTCCTCGTGGGGTCTTTCCTCAACCGGGGAGCTGTTTTTT. It specifies CASSSSWGLSSTGELFF.